These 22 T cell receptor beta chains were all obtained from the same sample, sequenced in a study of healthy donors' naive CD4 and CD8 T cells. Starting from around 500 ng of total RNA, TCR libraries were made with linear amplification. TCRdb ran MiXCR on the reads and lists one entry per CDR3 protein. This sample has roughly 200,000 distinct CDR3 sequences; about 74% occur once, and the top ten carry less than 2.5%. The source material was naive CD4+ and CD8+ T cells sorted from blood, pooled from several donors. Source of these receptors: a pool of human donors in good health; the sample pools cells from several healthy donors.

This chain connects TRBV29-1 to TRBJ2-3; the D gene is possibly TRBD2 (6 bases). The length of the CDR3 is 16 residues. The germline V gene encodes CDR1 SQVTM and CDR2 ANQGSEA. The ends were cut back, 4 bases at V and 5 bases at J, with 22 bases in the middle. The CDR3, as DNA: TGCAGCGTTGTTTCTTCGGAGGGGCGGAACGGAGATACGCAGTATTTT. Translation gives CSVVSSEGRNGDTQYF.

This chain joins TRBV29-1 and TRBJ1-3, with D unclear. Trimming left V 6 bases short and J 6 bases short, with 15 bases between. The CDR3 spans 13 residues. Germline CDR1 SQVTM, CDR2 ANQGSEA. CDR3 sequence reads: CSVYYTEENTIYF. The DNA of the CDR3 is TGCAGCGTATATTACACCGAAGAAAACACCATATATTTT.

This clonotype was seen a handful of times. V and J are TRBV19 and TRBJ2-7, with 8 bases fitting TRBD1. CDR1 and CDR2 (germline): LNHDA, SQIVND (reference sequence). Trimming took 5 bases from V and 2 from J; bases not matched to a gene: 8. The length of the CDR3 is 15 residues. CDR3: CASSLGQGGPYEQYF. DNA for the CDR3: TGTGCCAGTAGTCTCGGACAGGGTGGGCCCTACGAGCAGTACTTC.

Only a few counts were recorded for this clonotype. The gene calls are TRBV29-1 and TRBJ1-2; 9 nucleotides match TRBD1. J was trimmed by 5 bases and V by 5 bases; bases with no gene match: 9. Germline V gene data show CDR1 as SQVTM and CDR2 as ANQGSEA. This CDR3 region has 14 residues. CDR3 sequence (DNA): TGCAGCGTTACCGGACAGGGGATGAGATATGGCTACACCTTC. Residues: CSVTGQGMRYGYTF.

This clonotype was observed once. V gene TRBV29-1 combines with J gene TRBJ2-1; D unclear. Trimming stripped 0 bases from V and 9 bases from J, with 6 bases between. CDR3 length: 11 residues. Germline V gives CDR1 SQVTM, CDR2 ANQGSEA. DNA for the CDR3: TGCAGCGTTGAAGATCTGGTTGAGCAGTTCTTC. Amino acids: CSVEDLVEQFF.

The CDR3 loop is CASSQESSSGNTIYF. As DNA, the CDR3 is TGTGCCAGCAGCCAAGAGTCTAGCTCTGGAAACACCATATATTTT. The chain uses TRBV14 and TRBJ1-3, with D unresolved. Germline assignment: CDR1 SGHDN and CDR2 FVKESK. The CDR3 contains 15 residues. V lost 0 bases, J lost 0 bases, and 6 bases lay in between.

This chain connects TRBV29-1 to TRBJ2-3; maybe TRBD2 (5 bases). Germline CDR1 SQVTM, CDR2 ANQGSEA. V shed 7 bases and J shed 0 bases, with 5 bases lying between them. The CDR3 spans 11 residues. CDR3 nucleotides: TGCAGCGGGACTAGCACAGATACGCAGTATTTT. It encodes CSGTSTDTQYF.

The genes are TRBV20-1 and TRBJ2-3; D is undetermined. V was pared by 5 bases and J by 2 bases, with 11 bases between. In germline, CDR1 is DFQATT, CDR2 SNEGSKA (reference sequence). The CDR3 has 13 amino acids. The CDR3 sequence is CSALWSTTDTQYF. The CDR3 region has the DNA TGCAGTGCTCTATGGAGTACCACAGATACGCAGTATTTT.

The CDR3 nucleotides read TGCAGTGCTAGAGATCGAGGAGCGGGAGCGTACAATGAGCAGTTCTTC. This encodes CSARDRGAGAYNEQFF. The chain combines TRBV20-1 with TRBJ2-1; 8 bases are shared with TRBD2. The CDR3 covers 16 residues. The trim removed 0 bases at V and 4 bases at J, leaving 8 bases unmatched. CDR1 DFQATT and CDR2 SNEGSKA come from the germline V gene (reference sequence).

The V and J genes are TRBV19 and TRBJ1-2, with D possibly matching TRBD1 (5 bases). V was trimmed by 3 bases and J by 4 bases, leaving 15 bases between them. Germline V gene sequence: CDR1 LNHDA, CDR2 SQIVND (reference sequence). The CDR3 sequence is 15 residues long. The CDR3 loop is CASSMGPREIYGYTF. The DNA for the CDR3 is TGTGCCAGTAGTATGGGTCCCAGGGAGATCTATGGCTACACCTTC.

V and J are TRBV6-5 and TRBJ1-6; 7 bases map to TRBD1. The V and J ends lost 0 bases and 0 bases, in that order; junction bases with no gene match: 8. The CDR3 runs 19 residues. CDR1 is MNHEY and CDR2 is SVGAGI in the germline V gene. CDR3 in amino acids: CASSYSMRGQGSYNSPLHF. Written as DNA, the CDR3 is TGTGCCAGCAGTTACTCGATGAGGGGGCAAGGCTCCTATAATTCACCCCTCCACTTT.

This chain connects TRBV11-1 to TRBJ2-3; D perhaps matches TRBD2 (6 bases). CDR3 size: 17 residues. Trimming took 4 bases from V and 1 from J, leaving 18 bases between them. In germline, CDR1 is SGHAT, CDR2 FQDESV (reference sequence). The CDR3 reads CASSSFAGTGGTDTQYF. The CDR3 bases are TGTGCCAGCAGCTCTTTCGCCGGGACGGGAGGCACAGATACGCAGTATTTT.

This chain links TRBV29-1 with TRBJ2-1; unclear D gene. The CDR3 covers 13 residues. The V gene's germline CDR1 is SQVTM and CDR2 ANQGSEA. V was pared by 2 bases and J by 0 bases, with 5 bases between. The CDR3 sequence: CSVEHPSYNEQFF. CDR3 sequence (DNA): TGCAGCGTTGAACATCCCTCCTACAATGAGCAGTTCTTC.

The rearrangement joins TRBV6-2 or TRBV6-3 to TRBJ2-3; TRBD2 might be the D (6 bases). Trimming took 3 bases from V and 3 from J, leaving 10 bases between them. CDR1 and CDR2 from the germline V gene are MNHEY and SVGEGT. This CDR3 region has 14 residues. The DNA for the CDR3 is TGTGCCAGCAGTTATTCGCTAGCGACAGATACGCAGTATTTT. Protein product: CASSYSLATDTQYF.

V usage is TRBV29-1 and J usage is TRBJ2-5; D unresolved. This CDR3 region has 11 residues. Germline CDR1 reads SQVTM; CDR2 reads ANQGSEA. The V gene lost 8 bases and the J gene lost 1 base, with 8 bases spanning the gap. In DNA, the CDR3 is TGCAGCTTCTCACGCCAAGAGACCCAGTACTTC. It yields the protein CSFSRQETQYF.

The chain uses TRBV20-1 and TRBJ1-5; possibly TRBD1 for D (6 bases). Per germline, CDR1 DFQATT and CDR2 SNEGSKA (reference sequence). The length of the CDR3 is 14 residues. The V gene lost 6 bases and the J gene lost 5 bases, with 17 bases spanning the gap. CDR3 bases: TGCAGTGCGACCGCCAGGGGTGAATATCAGCCCCAGCATTTT. Translating it yields CSATARGEYQPQHF.

The rearrangement joins TRBV6-6 to TRBJ2-1, with TRBD2 matching 14 bases. The CDR3 runs to 15 residues. V dropped 6 bases and J dropped 5; count of bases not matched to a gene: 3. From germline, CDR1 is MNHNY and CDR2 SVGAGI (reference sequence). The CDR3 region is CASSGLAGGNNEQFF. The CDR3 DNA is TGTGCCAGCAGCGGACTAGCGGGAGGAAACAATGAGCAGTTCTTC.

V is TRBV24-1 and J is TRBJ2-1, with 12 nucleotides matching TRBD2. From germline, CDR1 is KGHDR and CDR2 SFDVKD. The CDR3 covers 20 residues. After removal of 1 base from V and 7 bases from J, the junction contained 16 bases not matched to a gene. The CDR3 is CATSDFKGQGSSGRVNEQFF. CDR3 in DNA: TGTGCCACCAGTGATTTTAAGGGACAGGGTTCTAGCGGGAGGGTAAATGAGCAGTTCTTC.

The chain uses TRBV28 and TRBJ2-5; TRBD1 agrees at 8 bases. V lost 6 bases, J lost 5 bases, and 11 bases stayed unmatched. The CDR3 totals 15 residues. Germline CDR1 is MDHEN and CDR2 is SYDVKM. Here the CDR3 reads CASRSAGGPPETQYF. The CDR3 region has the DNA TGTGCCAGCAGATCTGCAGGGGGCCCCCCGGAGACCCAGTACTTC.

Worth noting for this clonotype: Relative to the germline gene, one junction end is altered; a read error may explain this. V and J are TRBV27 and TRBJ2-7; the match to TRBD2 covers 14 bases. The V gene's germline CDR1 is MNHEY and CDR2 SMNVEV (reference sequence). The CDR3 extends over 16 amino acids. The CDR3 spells CASSLSGTSGGDEQYF. CDR3 nucleotide sequence: TGTGCCAGCAGTCTATCCGGGACTAGCGGGGGTGACGAGCAGTACTTC.

CDR3 sequence (DNA): TGTGCCAGCACCTCCGGCAGGGAAGGCAATCAGCCCCAGCATTTT. It codes for CASTSGREGNQPQHF. V is TRBV12-3 or TRBV12-4 and J is TRBJ1-5; a possible D gene is TRBD1 (5 bases). V was pared by 7 bases and J by 2 bases, with 15 bases between. This CDR3 spans 15 amino acids.

The chain links TRBV29-1 to TRBJ2-1; D ambiguous. The V and J ends lost 7 bases and 5 bases respectively, with 9 bases between them. CDR3 length equals 11 residues. Germline loops: CDR1 SQVTM, CDR2 ANQGSEA. The CDR3 is CSALQNNEQFF. The CDR3 DNA reads TGCAGCGCCCTGCAAAACAATGAGCAGTTCTTC.